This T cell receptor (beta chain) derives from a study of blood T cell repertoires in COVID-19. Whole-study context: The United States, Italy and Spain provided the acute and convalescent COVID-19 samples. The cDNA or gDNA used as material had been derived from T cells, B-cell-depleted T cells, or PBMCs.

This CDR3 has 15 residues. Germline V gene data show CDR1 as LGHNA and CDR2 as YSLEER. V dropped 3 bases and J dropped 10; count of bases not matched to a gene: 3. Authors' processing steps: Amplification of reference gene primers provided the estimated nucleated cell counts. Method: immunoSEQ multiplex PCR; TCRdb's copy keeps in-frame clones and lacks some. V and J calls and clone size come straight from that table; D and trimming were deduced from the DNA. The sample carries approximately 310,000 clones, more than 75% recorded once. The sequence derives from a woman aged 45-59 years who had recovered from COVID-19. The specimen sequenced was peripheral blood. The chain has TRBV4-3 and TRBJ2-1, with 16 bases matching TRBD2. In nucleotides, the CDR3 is TGCGCCAGCAGCCAGGGGACTAGCGGGAGGGCCGAGCAGTTCTTC. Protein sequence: CASSQGTSGRAEQFF.